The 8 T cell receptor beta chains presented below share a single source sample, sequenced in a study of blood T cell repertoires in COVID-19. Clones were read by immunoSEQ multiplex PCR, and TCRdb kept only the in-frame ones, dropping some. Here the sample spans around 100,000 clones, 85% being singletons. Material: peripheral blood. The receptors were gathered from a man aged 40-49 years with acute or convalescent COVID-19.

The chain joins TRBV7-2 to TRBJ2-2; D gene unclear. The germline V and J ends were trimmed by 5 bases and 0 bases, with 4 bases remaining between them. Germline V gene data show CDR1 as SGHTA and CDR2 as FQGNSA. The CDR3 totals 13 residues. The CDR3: CASSPSNTGELFF. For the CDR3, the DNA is TGTGCCAGCAGCCCATCGAACACCGGGGAGCTGTTTTTT.

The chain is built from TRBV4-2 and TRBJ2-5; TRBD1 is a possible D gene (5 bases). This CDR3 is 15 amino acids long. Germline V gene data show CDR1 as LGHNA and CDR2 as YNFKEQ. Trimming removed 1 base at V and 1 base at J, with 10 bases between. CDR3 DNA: TGTGCCAGCAGCCAAGCTCAGGGTGTCCAAGAGACCCAGTACTTC. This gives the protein CASSQAQGVQETQYF.

The CDR3 region is CASSQGRYGYTF. In nucleotides, the CDR3 is TGTGCCTCTTCACAGGGGCGTTATGGCTACACCTTC. The genes are TRBV24-1 and TRBJ1-2, with 7 positions matching TRBD1. With V trimmed by 12 bases and J by 5 bases, 8 bases remained unmatched. This CDR3 contains 12 residues. The germline gives CDR1 KGHDR, CDR2 SFDVKD.

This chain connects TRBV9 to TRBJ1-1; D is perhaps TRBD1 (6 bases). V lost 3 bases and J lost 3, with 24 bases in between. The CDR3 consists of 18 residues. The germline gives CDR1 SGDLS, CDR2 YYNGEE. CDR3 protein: CASSGNRERASRDTEAFF. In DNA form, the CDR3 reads TGTGCCAGCAGCGGAAACAGGGAGAGGGCGTCTCGGGACACTGAAGCTTTCTTT.

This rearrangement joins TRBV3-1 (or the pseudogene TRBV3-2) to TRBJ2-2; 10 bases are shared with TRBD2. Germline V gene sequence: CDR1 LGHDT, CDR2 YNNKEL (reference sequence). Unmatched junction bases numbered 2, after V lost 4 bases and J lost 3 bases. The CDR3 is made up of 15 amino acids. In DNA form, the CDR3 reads TGTGCCAGCAGCCCCGGGACTAGCGACACCGGGGAGCTGTTTTTT. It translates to CASSPGTSDTGELFF.

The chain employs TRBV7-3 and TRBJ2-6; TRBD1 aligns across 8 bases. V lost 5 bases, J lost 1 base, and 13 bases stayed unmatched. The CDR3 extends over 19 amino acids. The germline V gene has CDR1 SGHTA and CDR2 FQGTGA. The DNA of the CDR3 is TGTGCCAGCAGCCCGACCCTGACAGGGGTGCTATCTGGGGCCAACGTCCTGACTTTC. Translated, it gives CASSPTLTGVLSGANVLTF.

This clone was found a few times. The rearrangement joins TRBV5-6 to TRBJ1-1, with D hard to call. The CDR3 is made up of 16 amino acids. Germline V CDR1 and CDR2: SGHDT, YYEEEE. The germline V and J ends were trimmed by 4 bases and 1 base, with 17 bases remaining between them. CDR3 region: CASSPTPVFGNTEAFF. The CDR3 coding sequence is TGTGCCAGCAGCCCAACCCCGGTATTTGGGAACACTGAAGCTTTCTTT.

The CDR3 reads CASRTPGTGRREQFF. Here the CDR3 DNA reads TGTGCCAGTAGAACCCCCGGGACAGGGCGTAGGGAGCAGTTCTTC. The V call is TRBV19, the J call TRBJ2-1; the match to TRBD1 covers 9 bases. CDR3 length: 15 amino acids. V was pared by 6 bases and J by 10 bases, with 13 bases of the junction left unmatched. Germline CDR1 is LNHDA and CDR2 is SQIVND (reference sequence).